These 15 T cell receptor beta chains share one sample of origin, sequenced in a study of PD-L1 blockade in urothelial cancer. This table comes from immunoSEQ multiplex PCR, and its TCRdb copy is limited to in-frame clones, with some not included. Found here are roughly 45,000 clones, around 82% of them singletons; the top ten hold 15% to 20%. As for time point: pretreatment peripheral blood. The material sequenced was PBMCs, taken around atezolizumab (anti-PD-L1) treatment. These receptors were taken from a man aged 55 to 70 with urothelial cancer.

This clone was seen just once. This sequence joins TRBV19 and TRBJ2-2; 7 bases agree with TRBD2. The CDR3 totals 15 residues. V shed 3 bases and J 6 bases; nucleotides not matched to a gene: 7. Germline V gives CDR1 LNHDA, CDR2 SQIVND (reference sequence). The CDR3 bases are TGTGCCAGTAGTATCCCCCGGGGGGTCCCCGGGGAGCTGTTTTTT. Protein sequence: CASSIPRGVPGELFF.

The rearrangement links TRBV6-7 to TRBJ2-5, with D tentatively TRBD2 (6 bases). TRBV6-7 is sorted into the ORF group, with uncertain function. V was cut by 6 bases and J by 5 bases, with 10 bases left in between. The CDR3 contains 12 residues. CDR3 nucleotides: TGTGCCAGCAGGACTAGTCCGGAGACCCAGTACTTC. Translating gives CASRTSPETQYF.

The CDR3 spells CASSWGGGSSSYNEQFF. Here the CDR3 DNA reads TGTGCCAGCAGCTGGGGGGGAGGGAGCAGCTCCTACAATGAGCAGTTCTTC. The gene calls are TRBV5-4 and TRBJ2-1, with 7 bases matching TRBD2. The CDR3 totals 17 residues. Germline V gives CDR1 SGHNT, CDR2 YYREEE (reference sequence). Unmatched junction bases numbered 9, after V lost 3 bases and J lost 0 bases.

This rearrangement joins TRBV14 to TRBJ1-4, with D possibly matching TRBD1 (6 bases). The CDR3 is 18 amino acids. Germline V gene data show CDR1 as SGHDN and CDR2 as FVKESK. Deletions cut 0 bases from V and 4 bases from J, with 18 bases between. The CDR3 bases are TGTGCCAGCAGCCAAGAACGTTTCGGGGGGCCCTATAATGAAAAACTGTTTTTT. Amino acids: CASSQERFGGPYNEKLFF.

This clone was found once. The CDR3: CASIGTEKTYF. The DNA for the CDR3 is TGCGCCAGCATCGGAACGGAGAAGACGTACTTC. The chain combines TRBV10-2 with TRBJ2-5; unclear D gene. V shed 7 bases and J shed 13 bases, with 16 bases lying between them. The CDR3 spans 11 residues. Germline V gives CDR1 WSHSY, CDR2 SAAADI.

The chain joins TRBV6-1 to TRBJ1-2; 10 bases are shared with TRBD1. CDR1 and CDR2 from the germline V gene are MNHNS and SASEGT. The CDR3 runs 13 residues. Germline trimming cut 6 bases from V and 5 bases from J; bases unmatched to any gene: 3. The CDR3 protein is CASRGTGDYGYTF. The DNA for the CDR3 is TGTGCCAGCAGGGGGACAGGGGATTATGGCTACACCTTC.

The chain joins TRBV5-4 to TRBJ2-1; the match to TRBD2 covers 8 bases. V dropped 0 bases and J dropped 4; count of bases not matched to a gene: 3. This CDR3 comprises 15 residues. CDR1 and CDR2 from the germline V gene are SGHNT and YYREEE (reference sequence). This chain's CDR3 is CASSLAGGAYNEQFF. DNA of the CDR3: TGTGCCAGCAGCTTGGCCGGGGGGGCGTACAATGAGCAGTTCTTC.

This sequence joins TRBV19 and TRBJ2-3; TRBD1 aligns across 8 bases. V trimming: 5 bases; J trimming: 5 bases; junction bases outside the gene matches: 3. Per the germline V gene, CDR1 is LNHDA and CDR2 is SQIVND (reference sequence). The CDR3 length is 13 residues. As DNA, the CDR3 is TGTGCCAGTAGTCCCGGACAGGGAGATACGCAGTATTTT. This sequence encodes CASSPGQGDTQYF. Looking up the rest from reference TRBV19 and TRBJ2-3 gives the full variable domain: DGGITQSPKYLFRKEGQNVTLSCEQNLNHDAMYWYRQDPGQGLRLIYYSQIVNDFQKGDIAEGYSVSREKKESFPLTVTSAQKNPTAFYLCASSPGQGDTQYFGPGTRLTVL.

This chain joins TRBV5-1 and TRBJ2-2, with TRBD1 as a possible D gene (7 bases). The CDR3 runs to 15 residues. The V end lost 3 bases, the J end lost 3 bases, and 12 bases lay between the germline ends. Per the germline V gene, CDR1 is SGHRS and CDR2 is YFSETQ. CDR3 amino acids: CASSSPGGYTGELFF. In DNA form, the CDR3 reads TGCGCCAGCAGCTCGCCAGGGGGGTACACCGGGGAGCTGTTTTTT.

V usage is TRBV5-4 and J usage is TRBJ1-1, with a weak D call TRBD1 (5 bases). Germline lookup yields CDR1 SGHNT and CDR2 YYREEE (reference sequence). The CDR3 spans 15 residues. With 2 bases removed from V and 4 bases from J, the gap between germline ends came to 15 bases. CDR3 residues: CASSLRGGASTEAFF. CDR3 bases: TGTGCCAGCAGCTTAAGGGGCGGGGCTAGCACTGAAGCTTTCTTT. The full variable domain, its missing parts supplied by reference TRBV5-4 and TRBJ1-1, is ETGVTQSPTHLIKTRGQQVTLRCSSQSGHNTVSWYQQALGQGPQFIFQYYREEENGRGNFPPRFSGLQFPNYSSELNVNALELDDSALYLCASSLRGGASTEAFFGQGTRLTVV.

This chain connects TRBV5-8 to TRBJ2-7; D might be TRBD2 (6 bases). V lost 0 bases, J lost 3 bases, and 13 bases lay in between. The germline gives CDR1 SGHTS, CDR2 YDEGEE. This CDR3 spans 15 amino acids. This CDR3 is CASSLAGGRSYEQYF. For the CDR3, the DNA is TGTGCCAGCAGCTTGGCTGGGGGGAGAAGCTACGAGCAGTACTTC.

This rearrangement joins TRBV19 to TRBJ1-2; D gene ambiguous. The CDR3 sequence is 15 residues long. Trimming cost V 6 bases and J 7 bases, with 21 bases left between them. The germline CDR1 and CDR2 sequences are LNHDA and SQIVND (reference sequence). The DNA of the CDR3 is TGTGCCAGTAGCCCTAGTACGACGGTCACATTTGGCTACACCTTC. This translates into CASSPSTTVTFGYTF.

The chain employs TRBV2 and TRBJ2-2; D is uncertain. The CDR3 length is 14 residues. The V gene's germline CDR1 is SNHLY and CDR2 FYNNEI. V gave up 4 bases and J gave up 4 bases, with 10 bases separating them. DNA for the CDR3: TGTGCCAGCAGTGTACTTGGTGGCACCGGGGAGCTGTTTTTT. This sequence encodes CASSVLGGTGELFF.

This sequence joins TRBV18 and TRBJ2-7; D might be TRBD1 (7 bases). The V end lost 0 bases, the J end lost 2 bases, and 23 bases lay between the germline ends. The CDR3 extends over 19 amino acids. Germline CDR1 reads KGHSH; CDR2 reads LQKENI. CDR3 sequence reads: CASSPPWCQGGFIAYEQYF. The CDR3 bases are TGTGCCAGCTCACCACCGTGGTGTCAGGGGGGTTTTATAGCCTACGAGCAGTACTTC.

V and J are TRBV6-1 and TRBJ2-3; TRBD1 matches 10 bases. The junction had 6 bases not matched to a gene; V was cut back by 3 bases and J by 3 bases. This CDR3 is 16 amino acids long. Germline V gene sequence: CDR1 MNHNS, CDR2 SASEGT. The CDR3 loop reads CASSDWDRGWTDTQYF. In nucleotides, the CDR3 is TGTGCCAGCAGTGATTGGGACAGGGGTTGGACAGATACGCAGTATTTT.